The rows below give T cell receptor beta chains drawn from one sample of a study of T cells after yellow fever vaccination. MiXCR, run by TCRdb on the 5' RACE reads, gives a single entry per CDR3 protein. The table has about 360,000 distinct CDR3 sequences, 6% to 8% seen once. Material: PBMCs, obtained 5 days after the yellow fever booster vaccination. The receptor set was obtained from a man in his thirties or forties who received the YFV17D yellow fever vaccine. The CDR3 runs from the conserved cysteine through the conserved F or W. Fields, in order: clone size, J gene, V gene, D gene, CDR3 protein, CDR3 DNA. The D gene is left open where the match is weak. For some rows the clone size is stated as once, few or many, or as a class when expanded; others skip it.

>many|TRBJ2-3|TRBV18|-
CASSPTSADTQYF
TGTGCCAGCTCACCGACCTCGGCAGATACGCAGTATTTT
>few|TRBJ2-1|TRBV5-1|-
CASSQGLDYNEQFF
TGCGCCAGCAGCCAGGGACTCGACTACAATGAGCAGTTCTTC
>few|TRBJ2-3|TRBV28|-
CASSQPGAGSPDTQYF
TGTGCCAGCAGTCAACCCGGGGCAGGGTCCCCAGATACGCAGTATTTT
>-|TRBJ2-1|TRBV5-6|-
CASSPYHYNEQFF
TGTGCCAGCAGCCCGTACCACTACAATGAGCAGTTCTTC
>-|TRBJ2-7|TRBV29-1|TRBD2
CSVRTSGSYGEQYF
TGCAGCGTTCGGACTAGCGGGAGTTATGGTGAGCAGTACTTC
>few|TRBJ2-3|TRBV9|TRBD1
CASSRRTGDTDTQYF
TGTGCCAGCAGCAGACGGACAGGGGACACAGATACGCAGTATTTT
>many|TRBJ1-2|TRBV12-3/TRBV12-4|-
CASSLGSYGYTF
TGTGCCAGCAGTTTAGGTTCTTATGGCTACACCTTC
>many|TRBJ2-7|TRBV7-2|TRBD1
CASIRMSGQGGFEQYF
TGTGCCAGCATTCGGATGTCCGGACAGGGAGGTTTCGAGCAGTACTTC
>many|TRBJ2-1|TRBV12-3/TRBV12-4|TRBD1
CASKGQGASNEQFF
TGTGCCAGCAAGGGGCAGGGGGCGAGTAATGAGCAGTTCTTC
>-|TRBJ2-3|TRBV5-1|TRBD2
CASGRAYGLVDTQYF
TGCGCCAGTGGGAGGGCCTATGGTTTGGTGGATACGCAGTATTTT
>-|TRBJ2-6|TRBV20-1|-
CSARGLFSGANVLTF
TGCAGTGCTCGAGGACTGTTCTCTGGGGCCAACGTCCTGACTTTC
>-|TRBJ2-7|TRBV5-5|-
CASSEGQKYEQYF
TGTGCCAGCAGCGAGGGCCAAAAATATGAGCAGTACTTC
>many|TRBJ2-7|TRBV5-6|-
CASSLGIGEQYF
TGTGCCAGCAGCTTGGGGATTGGTGAGCAGTACTTC
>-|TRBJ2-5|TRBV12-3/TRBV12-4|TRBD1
CASSRSTGGAETQYF
TGTGCCAGCAGTCGAAGCACAGGGGGCGCGGAGACCCAGTACTTC
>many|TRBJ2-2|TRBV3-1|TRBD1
CASSLQGASTGELFF
TGTGCCAGCAGCTTACAGGGGGCAAGTACCGGGGAGCTGTTTTTT
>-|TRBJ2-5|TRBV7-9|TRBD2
CASSSPGEGRETQYF
TGTGCCAGCAGCTCGCCTGGGGAGGGGCGAGAGACCCAGTACTTC
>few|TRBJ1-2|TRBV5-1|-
CASSPPQEPGRYTF
TGCGCCAGCAGCCCCCCCCAGGAGCCGGGCCGCTACACCTTC
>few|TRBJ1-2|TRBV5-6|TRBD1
CASSAGQGNYGYTF
TGTGCCAGCAGCGCGGGACAGGGAAACTATGGCTACACCTTC
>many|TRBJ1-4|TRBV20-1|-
CSASDFGDEKLFF
TGCAGTGCTAGTGACTTCGGGGATGAAAAACTGTTTTTT
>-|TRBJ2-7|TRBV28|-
CASSSKTEGLLYEQYF
TGTGCCAGCAGTTCAAAAACCGAGGGACTCCTCTACGAGCAGTACTTC
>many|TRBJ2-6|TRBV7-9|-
CASSSTLAGANVLTF
TGTGCCAGCAGTTCAACTTTGGCTGGGGCCAACGTCCTGACTTTC
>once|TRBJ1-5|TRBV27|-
CASSSYRCGDQPQHF
TGTGCCAGCAGTTCCTACAGGTGCGGGGATCAGCCCCAGCATTTT
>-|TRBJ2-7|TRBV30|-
CAWRPAGTFYEQYF
TGTGCCTGGAGACCCGCGGGCACTTTCTACGAGCAGTACTTC
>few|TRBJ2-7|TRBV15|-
CATSKDQGYEQYF
TGTGCCACCAGCAAAGACCAGGGCTACGAGCAGTACTTC
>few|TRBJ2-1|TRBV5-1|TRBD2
CASSPLTGLAEYNEQFF
TGCGCCAGCAGCCCATTAACGGGACTAGCGGAATACAATGAGCAGTTCTTC
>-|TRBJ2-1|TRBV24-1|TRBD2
CATSDSTSGRIYEQFF
TGTGCCACCAGTGATTCCACTAGCGGGAGGATCTATGAGCAGTTCTTC
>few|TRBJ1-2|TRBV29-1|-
CTWDGYTF
TGCACCTGGGATGGCTACACCTTC
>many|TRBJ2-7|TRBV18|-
CASSPAGRTYEQYF
TGTGCCAGCTCACCCGCGGGACGGACCTACGAGCAGTACTTC
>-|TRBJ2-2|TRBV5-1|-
CASSSQAGLDTGELFF
TGCGCCAGCAGCTCACAGGCAGGGCTAGACACCGGGGAGCTGTTTTTT
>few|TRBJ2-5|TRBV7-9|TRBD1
CASSRDRVRETQYF
TGTGCCAGCAGCCGGGACAGGGTCCGAGAGACCCAGTACTTC
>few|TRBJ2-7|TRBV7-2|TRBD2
CASSPSSGRIEQYF
TGTGCCAGCAGCCCCTCCAGCGGGAGGATCGAGCAGTACTTC
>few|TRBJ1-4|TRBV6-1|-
CASSLTGMDEKLFF
TGTGCCAGCAGTCTAACAGGGATGGATGAAAAACTGTTTTTT
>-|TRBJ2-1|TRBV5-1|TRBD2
CASSSPGGPSNEQFF
TGCGCCAGCAGCTCCCCGGGAGGGCCTTCGAATGAGCAGTTCTTC
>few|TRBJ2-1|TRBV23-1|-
CASRLPLAAPPPDEQFF
TGCGCCAGCAGACTACCCTTAGCGGCCCCACCCCCGGATGAGCAGTTCTTC
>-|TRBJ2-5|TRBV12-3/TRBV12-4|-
CASSLGSGAKETQYF
TGTGCCAGCAGTTTAGGTAGCGGAGCAAAAGAGACCCAGTACTTC
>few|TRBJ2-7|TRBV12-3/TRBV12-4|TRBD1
CASGKTGTYEQYF
TGTGCCAGCGGTAAGACAGGGACCTACGAGCAGTACTTC
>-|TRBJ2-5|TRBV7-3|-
CTFCLMTGEGLTSGTQYF
TGTACCTTCTGTTTAATGACGGGAGAAGGCCTAACCTCGGGGACCCAGTACTTC
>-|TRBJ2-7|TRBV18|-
CASSPLEGNEQYF
TGTGCCAGCTCACCTCTGGAAGGGAACGAGCAGTACTTC
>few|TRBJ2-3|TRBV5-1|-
CASSDSPDTQYF
TGCGCCAGCAGCGACAGTCCAGATACGCAGTATTTT
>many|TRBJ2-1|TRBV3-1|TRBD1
CASSQGLGTGSFF
TGTGCCAGCAGCCAAGGTTTGGGGACAGGGAGTTTCTTC
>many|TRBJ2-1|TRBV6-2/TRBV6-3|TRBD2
CASSYSRLADNEQFF
TGTGCCAGCAGTTACTCGAGACTAGCGGACAATGAGCAGTTCTTC
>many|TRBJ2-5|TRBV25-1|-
CASSAGWETQYF
TGTGCCAGCAGTGCAGGGTGGGAGACCCAGTACTTC
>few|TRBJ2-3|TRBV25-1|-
CASSALGAVTQYF
TGTGCCAGCAGCGCCCTTGGGGCGGTGACGCAGTATTTT
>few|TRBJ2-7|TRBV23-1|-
CASSQSRRGRHEQYF
TGCGCCAGCAGTCAATCAAGAAGGGGACGGCACGAGCAGTACTTC
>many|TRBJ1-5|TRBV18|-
CASSPADNQPQHF
TGTGCCAGCTCACCCGCTGACAATCAGCCCCAGCATTTT
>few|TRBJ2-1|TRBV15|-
CATSRVNEQFF
TGTGCCACCAGCAGAGTCAATGAGCAGTTCTTC
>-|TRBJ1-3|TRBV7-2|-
CASSLVGQLSGNTIYF
TGTGCCAGCAGCTTAGTTGGGCAGCTCTCTGGAAACACCATATATTTT